This TCR beta chain stems from a study of OX40 agonist ivuxolimab in advanced cancers. Looking at the study overall: Ivuxolimab, which patients received intravenously every 2 weeks, was dosed at 0.01 to 10 mg/kg.

A word on this clone: The antigen remains unidentified.

The timepoints at which blood was sampled were baseline, cycle 4 day 1, and cycle 7 day 1. Measured with immunoSEQ multiplex PCR; TCRdb has only the in-frame clones, and not every one. Of under 80,000 clones listed, 88% were seen once; the top ten hold 3.5% to 5%. Broader study findings: CD4+ and CD8+ T cells in blood underwent clonal expansion by week 6 at 0.1 to 3.0 mg/kg.

The V and J ends lost 6 bases and 1 base, in that order; junction bases with no gene match: 12. Germline V gene sequence: CDR1 MDHEN, CDR2 SYDVKM. The CDR3 loop spans 17 amino acids. This clonotype was sampled from an adult with an advanced solid tumor such as melanoma, head and neck, liver or kidney cancer. This specimen was CD4+ or CD8+ T cells sorted from blood, taken in a trial of the OX40 agonist ivuxolimab. V and J are TRBV28 and TRBJ2-4; 7 nucleotides match TRBD2. Here the CDR3 reads CASSHRDYQKAKNIQYF. The CDR3 coding sequence is TGTGCCAGCAGCCACCGGGACTATCAAAAGGCCAAAAACATTCAGTACTTC.